The 17 T cell receptor beta chains given below trace back to one sample, sequenced in a study of response to subunit inactivated influenza vaccine. MiXCR, applied by TCRdb to the RT-PCR reads, yields one record per CDR3 protein. Of around 520,000 distinct CDR3 sequences listed, about an eighth are singletons. This specimen consisted of PBMCs from blood, obtained on the day of vaccination. Receptor source: a man aged 50 to 60 who received an inactivated influenza vaccine.

The chain has TRBV11-2 and TRBJ2-3, with TRBD2 identical over 15 bases. In germline, CDR1 is SGHAT, CDR2 FQNNGV. Losses at the gene ends were 3 bases for V and 7 bases for J; bases not matched to a gene: 11. There are 18 residues in the CDR3. The CDR3 nucleotides read TGTGCCAGCAGCTTCGTAGCTGGACTAGCGGGGGGGCAAAATACGCAGTATTTT. Protein: CASSFVAGLAGGQNTQYF. Together with reference TRBV11-2 and TRBJ2-3, the CDR3 gives the full variable domain: EAGVAQSPRYKIIEKRQSVAFWCNPISGHATLYWYQQILGQGPKLLIQFQNNGVVDDSQLPKDRFSAERLKGVDSTLKIQPAKLEDSAVYLCASSFVAGLAGGQNTQYFGPGTRLTVL.

This clonotype was detected only a few times. V and J are TRBV5-5 and TRBJ2-3; 15 bases are shared with TRBD2. Germline CDR1 is SGHKS and CDR2 is YYEKEE (reference sequence). The ends lost 4 bases at V and 4 bases at J; junction bases unmatched: 7. This CDR3 region has 17 residues. The CDR3 loop reads CASSPGTSGGRSDTQYF. The CDR3 DNA reads TGTGCCAGCAGCCCTGGGACTAGCGGGGGGAGATCAGATACGCAGTATTTT.

The chain is built from TRBV29-1 and TRBJ2-3; D is ambiguous. The length of the CDR3 is 15 residues. The germline CDR1 and CDR2 sequences are SQVTM and ANQGSEA. The germline V and J ends were trimmed by 0 bases and 0 bases, with 10 bases remaining between them. The chain's CDR3 is CSVEDRGGSTDTQYF. The CDR3 DNA reads as TGCAGCGTTGAAGATCGCGGCGGTAGCACAGATACGCAGTATTTT.

The V call is TRBV6-6, the J call TRBJ2-4, with D possibly called TRBD1 or TRBD2 (5 bases each). This CDR3 has 13 amino acids. CDR1 is MNHNY, CDR2 SVGAGI, per germline (reference sequence). With 6 bases removed from V and 5 bases from J, the gap between germline ends came to 11 bases. CDR3 amino acids: CASSRDVENIQYF. The CDR3 DNA reads TGTGCCAGCAGCCGGGACGTCGAAAACATTCAGTACTTC.

The rearrangement uses TRBV4-1 and TRBJ2-7, with D hard to call. In germline, CDR1 is MGHRA, CDR2 YSYEKL. V lost 3 bases to trimming and J lost 6 bases, with 12 bases between them. CDR3 size: 13 residues. The CDR3 spells CASSQRRQGEQYF. CDR3 DNA: TGCGCCAGCAGCCAGCGACGGCAAGGCGAGCAGTACTTC.

This clonotype was seen only a few times. The chain couples TRBV24-1 to TRBJ1-2, with D possibly matching TRBD1 (5 bases). Germline lookup yields CDR1 KGHDR and CDR2 SFDVKD. V lost 4 bases to trimming and J lost 5 bases, with 16 bases between them. The CDR3 has 15 residues. CDR3 protein: CATSDRSGGKYGYTF. The CDR3, as DNA: TGTGCCACCAGTGACCGCTCTGGGGGGAAATATGGCTACACCTTC.

This clonotype appeared many times. The V gene is TRBV5-6, the J gene TRBJ2-3; D remains ambiguous. Germline assignment: CDR1 SGHDT and CDR2 YYEEEE. The CDR3 sequence is 13 residues long. V was pared by 4 bases and J by 3 bases, with 9 bases between. The CDR3 region is CASSKQSTDTQYF. For the CDR3, the DNA is TGTGCCAGCAGCAAACAGAGTACAGATACGCAGTATTTT.

This clonotype was observed many times. The V and J genes are TRBV20-1 and TRBJ2-1, with D perhaps matching TRBD1 (5 bases). The CDR3 has 16 residues. Germline assignment: CDR1 DFQATT and CDR2 SNEGSKA (reference sequence). With 3 bases removed from V and 1 base from J, the gap between germline ends came to 16 bases. The CDR3 coding sequence is TGCAGTGCTAGGACAATGCAGGGCAGGTCCTACAATGAGCAGTTCTTC. Protein sequence: CSARTMQGRSYNEQFF.

The chain carries TRBV20-1 and TRBJ2-2; 11 nucleotides agree with TRBD2. Germline V lookup: CDR1 DFQATT, CDR2 SNEGSKA (reference sequence). Germline trimming cut 0 bases from V and 7 bases from J; bases unmatched to any gene: 1. The CDR3 length is 14 residues. The CDR3 is CSARELAGVGELFF. The CDR3 DNA is TGCAGTGCTAGAGAACTAGCGGGGGTCGGGGAGCTGTTTTTT.

This clonotype appeared many times. This rearrangement joins TRBV5-5 to TRBJ2-1; 9 bases fit TRBD1. CDR1 SGHKS and CDR2 YYEKEE come from the germline V gene (reference sequence). This CDR3 has 16 amino acids. Germline trimming cut 0 bases from V and 3 bases from J; bases unmatched to any gene: 4. In DNA form, the CDR3 reads TGTGCCAGCAGCTTGGACTGGGACAGGGTCTACAATGAGCAGTTCTTC. As protein: CASSLDWDRVYNEQFF.

This clonotype was seen ten or more times. The chain combines TRBV15 with TRBJ2-7, with TRBD1 matching 10 bases. Germline lookup yields CDR1 LNHNV and CDR2 YYDKDF (reference sequence). This CDR3 is 16 amino acids long. Trimming at V came to 0 bases and at J to 0 bases, leaving 2 bases not matched to a gene. The CDR3 loop reads CATSRDRTGGSYEQYF. CDR3 nucleotides: TGTGCCACCAGCAGAGATAGGACAGGGGGCTCCTACGAGCAGTACTTC.

As for this clonotype: Germline and junction disagree at one end, which may indicate a read error. CDR3 in DNA: TGTACCAGCAGTTTAGGGACTAGCGGGCCTTCCTACAATGAGCAGTTCTTC. This encodes CTSSLGTSGPSYNEQFF. The V and J genes are TRBV12-3 or TRBV12-4 and TRBJ2-1, with 12 bases fitting TRBD2. The CDR3 loop spans 17 amino acids.

This clonotype was found a few times. The chain carries TRBV20-1 and TRBJ1-4; 9 bases are a match to TRBD1. Losses at the gene ends were 2 bases for V and 10 bases for J; bases not matched to a gene: 8. The CDR3 extends over 14 amino acids. Germline-derived CDR1 and CDR2 are DFQATT and SNEGSKA (reference sequence). In nucleotides, the CDR3 is TGCAGTGCTAGAAGGGGACAGGGAGTAGCAAAACTGTTTTTT. Its translation is CSARRGQGVAKLFF.

V usage is TRBV5-1 and J usage is TRBJ2-3; 10 bases match TRBD2. The CDR3 covers 16 residues. J gave up 0 bases and V 4 bases, and 5 bases lay outside the gene matches. Germline V gene lookup returns CDR1 SGHRS and CDR2 YFSETQ. DNA of the CDR3: TGCGCCAGCAGCCTACTAGCGGGGTTAAGCACAGATACGCAGTATTTT. Its protein is CASSLLAGLSTDTQYF.

CDR3 amino acids: CASSELGQGTDTQYF. The DNA for the CDR3 is TGTGCCAGCAGCGAACTAGGGCAGGGCACAGATACGCAGTATTTT. The chain joins TRBV7-2 to TRBJ2-3; D might be TRBD2 (5 bases). Germline V CDR1 and CDR2: SGHTA, FQGNSA. This CDR3 comprises 15 residues. V dropped 5 bases and J dropped 1 base, with 13 bases sitting between them.

This chain joins TRBV3-1 and TRBJ2-5; no firm D call. Deletions cut 0 bases from V and 1 base from J, with 15 bases between. Looked up from germline, CDR1 is LGHDT and CDR2 is YNNKEL (reference sequence). The CDR3 runs to 17 residues. The CDR3 sequence: CASSQETAVAVQETQYF. As DNA, the CDR3 is TGTGCCAGCAGCCAAGAGACTGCAGTTGCTGTCCAAGAGACCCAGTACTTC.

This rearrangement joins TRBV4-1 to TRBJ1-1; D gene ambiguous. The CDR3 has 15 amino acids. V was pared by 3 bases and J by 0 bases, with 11 bases between. Germline assignment: CDR1 MGHRA and CDR2 YSYEKL. CDR3 coding DNA: TGCGCCAGCAGCCACGGTAATGGGTTGAACACTGAAGCTTTCTTT. Protein sequence: CASSHGNGLNTEAFF.